Given below is one T cell receptor (beta chain) in context. This receptor's antigen is unknown. No per-base quality is available; no much larger clone lies one base away. The library was built by means of RT-PCR. TCRdb shows the sequencer as NextSeq 550. Clones were called with MiXCR by TCRdb after fastp trimmed the public reads at Q25, and only in-frame beta chains were retained. A single entry per CDR3 protein holds the most common genes and DNA from its merged rows. This sample lists more than 850,000 distinct CDR3 sequences; around 17% were detected once. 5.5% to 6.5% of the sample goes to the ten largest clones. This specimen comes from a study of patients and donors after allogeneic stem cell transplantation (dated by TCRdb to the early 2020s). For CDR1 and CDR2, the germline V gene (reference sequence) lists LGHDT and YNNKEL. V and J lose 6 bases and 2 bases, and a span of 17 bases separates them. From its cysteine to its phenylalanine, the CDR3 spans 16 amino acids. Of the read, only the CDR3 DNA is kept; its 48 bases are in frame from base 1.

The sequence is built from TRBV3-1 and TRBJ1-5; the D gene is perhaps TRBD1, from 5 matching bases. The sequencing sample was made of blood, either unsorted or a sorted T cell fraction (not recorded which). The receptor's source is a human donor who was either an allogeneic HSCT recipient or a stem cell or donor lymphocyte infusion donor (not recorded which). It is not recorded whose cells these are; they may come from a transplant donor. The sequenced DNA is TGTGCCAGCAGTGACAAAGACAGCCTGGGCAATCAGCCCCAGCATTTT. This yields the protein CASSDKDSLGNQPQHF.